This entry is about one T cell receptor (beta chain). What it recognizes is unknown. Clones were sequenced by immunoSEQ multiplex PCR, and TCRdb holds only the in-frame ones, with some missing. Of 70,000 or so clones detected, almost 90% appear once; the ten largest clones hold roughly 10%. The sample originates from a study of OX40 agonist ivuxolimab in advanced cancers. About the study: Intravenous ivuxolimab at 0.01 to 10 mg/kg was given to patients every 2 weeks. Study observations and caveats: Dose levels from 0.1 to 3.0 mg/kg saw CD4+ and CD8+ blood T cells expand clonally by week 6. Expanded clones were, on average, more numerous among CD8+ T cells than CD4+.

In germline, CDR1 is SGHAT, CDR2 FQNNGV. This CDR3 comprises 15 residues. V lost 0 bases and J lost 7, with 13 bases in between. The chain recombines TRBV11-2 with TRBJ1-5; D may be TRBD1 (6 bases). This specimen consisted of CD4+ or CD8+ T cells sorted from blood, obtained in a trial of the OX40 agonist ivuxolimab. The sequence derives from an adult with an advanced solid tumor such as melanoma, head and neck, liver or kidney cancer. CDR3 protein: CASSLDPGGVQPQHF. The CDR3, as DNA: TGTGCCAGCAGCTTAGATCCGGGGGGCGTCCAGCCCCAGCATTTT.